This T cell receptor beta chain was sequenced in a study of blood T cell repertoires in COVID-19. This CDR3 is built from 13 residues. V shed 5 bases and J 5 bases; nucleotides not matched to a gene: 4. CDR1 and CDR2 (germline): WNHNN, SYGVQD (reference sequence). Per the study methods: Amplification of reference gene primers was used by the study to estimate nucleated cell counts. The protocol was immunoSEQ multiplex PCR, while the TCRdb copy is restricted to in-frame clones and leaves out a portion. The V and J calls and clone size were taken over from that table, and D and trimming were inferred from the DNA. The sample has approximately 63,000 clones, approximately 84% seen once.

Source material: peripheral blood. The gene calls are TRBV10-1 and TRBJ2-5; 8 bases are shared with TRBD2. The sequence derives from a man aged 80 or over in a cohort sampled during active COVID-19. The CDR3: CASSRTSRETQYF. The CDR3 nucleotides are TGCGCCAGCAGTCGGACTAGCAGGGAGACCCAGTACTTC.